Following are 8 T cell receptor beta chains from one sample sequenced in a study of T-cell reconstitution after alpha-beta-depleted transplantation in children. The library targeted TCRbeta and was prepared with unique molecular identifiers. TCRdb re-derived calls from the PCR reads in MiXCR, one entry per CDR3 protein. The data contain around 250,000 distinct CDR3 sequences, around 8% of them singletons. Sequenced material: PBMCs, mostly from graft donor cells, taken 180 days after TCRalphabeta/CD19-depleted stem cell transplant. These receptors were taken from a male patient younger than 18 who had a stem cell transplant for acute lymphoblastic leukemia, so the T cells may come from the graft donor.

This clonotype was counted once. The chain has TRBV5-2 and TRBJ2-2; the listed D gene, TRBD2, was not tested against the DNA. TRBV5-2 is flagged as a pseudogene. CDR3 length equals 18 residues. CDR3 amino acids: CARGSLGGTSGNTGELFF. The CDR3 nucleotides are TGTGCCAGGGGCTCGTTAGGAGGGACTAGCGGGAACACCGGGGAGCTGTTTTTT.

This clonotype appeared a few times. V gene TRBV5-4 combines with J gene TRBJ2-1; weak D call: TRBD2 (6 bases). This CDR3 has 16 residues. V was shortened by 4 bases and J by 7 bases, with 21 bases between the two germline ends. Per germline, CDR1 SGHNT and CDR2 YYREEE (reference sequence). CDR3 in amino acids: CASSPRTTFSPNEQFF. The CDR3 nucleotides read TGTGCCAGCAGCCCACGGACTACCTTTAGCCCGAATGAGCAGTTCTTC.

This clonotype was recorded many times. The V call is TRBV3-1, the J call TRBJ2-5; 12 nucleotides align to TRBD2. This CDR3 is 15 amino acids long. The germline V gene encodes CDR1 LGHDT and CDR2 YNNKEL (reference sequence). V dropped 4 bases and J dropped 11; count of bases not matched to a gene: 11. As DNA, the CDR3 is TGTGCCAGCAGCCTCCTTGAGCTAGCGGGAGGGTGGCAGTACTTC. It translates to CASSLLELAGGWQYF.

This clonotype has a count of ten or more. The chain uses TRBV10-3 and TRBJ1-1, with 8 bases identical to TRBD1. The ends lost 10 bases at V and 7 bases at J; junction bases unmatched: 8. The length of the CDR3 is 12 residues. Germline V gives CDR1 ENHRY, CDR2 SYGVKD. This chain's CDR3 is CATQTGEGEAFF. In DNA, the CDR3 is TGTGCCACACAGACAGGGGAAGGTGAAGCTTTCTTT.

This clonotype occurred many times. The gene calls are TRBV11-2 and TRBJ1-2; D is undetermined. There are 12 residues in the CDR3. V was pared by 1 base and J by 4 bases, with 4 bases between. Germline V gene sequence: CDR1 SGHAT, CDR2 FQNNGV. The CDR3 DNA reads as TGTGCCAGCAGCTTAGCGGGCTATGGCTACACCTTC. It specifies CASSLAGYGYTF.

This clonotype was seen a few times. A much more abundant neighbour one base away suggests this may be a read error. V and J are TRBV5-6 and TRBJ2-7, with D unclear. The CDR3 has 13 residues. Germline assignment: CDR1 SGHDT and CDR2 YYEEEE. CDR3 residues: CARSFWVSYEQYF. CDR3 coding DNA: TGTGCCAGGAGCTTCTGGGTCTCCTACGAGCAGTACTTC.

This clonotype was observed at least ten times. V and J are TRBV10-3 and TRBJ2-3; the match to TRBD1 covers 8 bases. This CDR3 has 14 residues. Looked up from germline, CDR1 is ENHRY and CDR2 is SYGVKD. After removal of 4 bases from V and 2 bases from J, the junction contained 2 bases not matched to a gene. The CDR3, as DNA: TGTGCCATCAGTGGGACAGGGTACACAGATACGCAGTATTTT. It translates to CAISGTGYTDTQYF.

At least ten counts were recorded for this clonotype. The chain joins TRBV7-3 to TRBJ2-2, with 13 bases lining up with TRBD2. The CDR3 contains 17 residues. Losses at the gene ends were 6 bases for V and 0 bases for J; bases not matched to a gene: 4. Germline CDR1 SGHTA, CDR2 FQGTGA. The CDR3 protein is CASSTSGRAPNTGELFF. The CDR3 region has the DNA TGTGCCAGCAGTACTAGCGGGAGGGCCCCGAACACCGGGGAGCTGTTTTTT.